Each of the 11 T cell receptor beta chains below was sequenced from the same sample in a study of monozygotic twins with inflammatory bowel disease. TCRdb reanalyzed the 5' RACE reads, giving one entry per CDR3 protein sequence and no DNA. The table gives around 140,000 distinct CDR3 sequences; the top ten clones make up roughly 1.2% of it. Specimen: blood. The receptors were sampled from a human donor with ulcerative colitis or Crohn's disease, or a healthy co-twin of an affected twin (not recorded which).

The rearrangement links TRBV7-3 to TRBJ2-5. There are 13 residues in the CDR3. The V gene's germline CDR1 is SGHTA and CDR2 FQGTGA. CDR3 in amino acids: CASSLYLEETQYF.

The CDR3 spells CASSLVSPGELFF. The V and J genes are TRBV5-1 and TRBJ2-2. This CDR3 has 13 residues. Germline CDR1 reads SGHRS; CDR2 reads YFSETQ.

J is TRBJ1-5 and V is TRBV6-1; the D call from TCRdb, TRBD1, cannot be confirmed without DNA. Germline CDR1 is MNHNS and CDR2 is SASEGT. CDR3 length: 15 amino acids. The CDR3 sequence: CASSRQGNSNQPQHF.

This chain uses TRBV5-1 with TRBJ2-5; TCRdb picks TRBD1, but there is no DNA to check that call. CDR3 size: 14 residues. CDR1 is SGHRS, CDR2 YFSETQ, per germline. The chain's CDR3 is CASSLKGASETQYF.

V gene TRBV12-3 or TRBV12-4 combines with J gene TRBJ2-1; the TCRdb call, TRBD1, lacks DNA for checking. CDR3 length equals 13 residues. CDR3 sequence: CASSPLFDNEQFF.

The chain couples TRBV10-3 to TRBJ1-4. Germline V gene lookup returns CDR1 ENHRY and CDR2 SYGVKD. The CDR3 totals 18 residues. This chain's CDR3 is CAISESINTQATNEKLFF.

CDR3 sequence: CSATTGGNTEAFF. V and J are TRBV20-1 and TRBJ1-1; TCRdb designates TRBD1, a call that cannot be tested without DNA. In germline, CDR1 is DFQATT, CDR2 SNEGSKA (reference sequence). The CDR3 extends over 13 amino acids.

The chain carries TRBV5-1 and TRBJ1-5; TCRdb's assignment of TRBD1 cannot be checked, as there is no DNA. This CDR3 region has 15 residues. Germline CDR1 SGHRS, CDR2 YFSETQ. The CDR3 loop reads CASSAGQPDNQPQHF.

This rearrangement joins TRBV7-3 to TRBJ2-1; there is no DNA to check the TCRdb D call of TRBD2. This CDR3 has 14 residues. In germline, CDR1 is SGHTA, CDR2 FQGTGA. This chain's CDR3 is CASSLRVGSNEQFF.

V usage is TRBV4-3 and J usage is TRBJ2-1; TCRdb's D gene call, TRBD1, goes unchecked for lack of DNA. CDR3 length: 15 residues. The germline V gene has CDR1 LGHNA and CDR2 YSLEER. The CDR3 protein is CASSPVGGRTDEQFF.

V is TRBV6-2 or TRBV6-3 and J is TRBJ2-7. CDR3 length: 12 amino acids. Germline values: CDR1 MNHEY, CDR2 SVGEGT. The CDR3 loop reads CASSYDTHEQYF.